Below are 32 T cell receptor beta chains sequenced from a single sample in a study of a mutant IDH1 vaccine in newly diagnosed glioma (dated by TCRdb to the early 2020s). Their recognized antigens are unknown. In light of the paper, this sample's time point label describes: week 11, during vaccination. A 20-mer mutant IDH1 peptide at 300 micrograms in Montanide made up each vaccine dose, which was injected subcutaneously together with topical imiquimod. Library generation was performed with the immunoSEQ multiplex PCR assay. TCRdb re-hosts the immuneACCESS table, in-frame sequences only. Its copies lack some clones; in the studies checked, an unresolved V gene accounts for under half of them, and the cause for the rest is not known. The sample profile shows fewer than 35,000 clones; nearly 90% of them were found once. Around 20% of the sample is taken by the ten largest. This material consisted of PBMCs, taken from a glioma patient whose treatment included an IDH1 peptide vaccine. All receptors come from a man aged 18 to 29 with glioma.

The chain is built from TRBV28 and TRBJ1-1; perhaps TRBD1 as D (6 bases). Germline V lookup: CDR1 MDHEN, CDR2 SYDVKM. The CDR3 contains 14 residues. The germline V and J ends were trimmed by 5 bases and 1 base, with 11 bases remaining between them. CDR3 in amino acids: CASSTDSRNTEAFF. For the CDR3, the DNA is TGTGCCAGCAGTACGGACAGTAGGAACACTGAAGCTTTCTTT.

The chain combines TRBV7-9 with TRBJ2-2, with no clear D. Trimming removed 5 bases from V and 0 bases from J, with 7 bases in between. The CDR3 is 14 amino acids. CDR1 is SEHNR, CDR2 FQNEAQ, per germline (reference sequence). The CDR3 nucleotides read TGTGCCAGCAGCCCGCAGCCGAACACCGGGGAGCTGTTTTTT. Its translation is CASSPQPNTGELFF. Together with reference TRBV7-9 and TRBJ2-2, the CDR3 gives the full variable domain: DTGVSQNPRHKITKRGQNVTFRCDPISEHNRLYWYRQTLGQGPEFLTYFQNEAQLEKSRLLSDRFSAERPKGSFSTLEIQRTEQGDSAMYLCASSPQPNTGELFFGEGSRLTVL.

This rearrangement joins TRBV6-5 to TRBJ2-7; D call uncertain. CDR3 size: 15 residues. Per germline, CDR1 MNHEY and CDR2 SVGAGI. Trimming took off 5 bases at V and 0 bases at J, with 14 bases between the two ends. This chain's CDR3 is CASSGTAPSSYEQYF. The CDR3 DNA sequence: TGTGCCAGCAGTGGCACCGCACCCAGCTCCTACGAGCAGTACTTC.

The chain uses TRBV28 and TRBJ1-1, with 7 bases matching TRBD1. Germline CDR1 is MDHEN and CDR2 is SYDVKM. This CDR3 spans 15 amino acids. With 1 base clipped from V and 5 bases from J, the junction kept 7 bases outside the gene matches. The CDR3: CASSLYRATGTEAFF. The DNA of the CDR3 is TGTGCCAGCAGTTTATATCGGGCGACAGGGACTGAAGCTTTCTTT.

The rearrangement links TRBV30 to TRBJ2-7; unclear D gene. V was cut by 2 bases and J by 2 bases, with 7 bases left in between. The CDR3 runs to 12 residues. Germline V gene sequence: CDR1 GTSNPN, CDR2 SVGIG (reference sequence). CDR3 residues: CAWSTVPYEQYF. Written as DNA, the CDR3 is TGTGCCTGGAGTACAGTCCCCTACGAGCAGTACTTC.

The rearrangement joins TRBV7-2 to TRBJ2-3; TRBD2 is a possible D gene (5 bases). The germline gives CDR1 SGHTA, CDR2 FQGNSA. The CDR3 totals 15 residues. The ends were cut back, 5 bases at V and 5 bases at J, with 17 bases in the middle. CDR3 nucleotide sequence: TGTGCCAGCAGCCAAGGACTTTTCCGGGTAGATACGCAGTATTTT. This translates into CASSQGLFRVDTQYF.

This sequence joins TRBV7-2 and TRBJ2-3; possible D gene TRBD1, 6 bases. Between the trimmed V and J ends, which lost 7 bases and 2 bases, there was a span of 10 bases. This CDR3 comprises 13 residues. Germline V CDR1 and CDR2: SGHTA, FQGNSA. The CDR3 region has the DNA TGTGCCAGCACCCAGGGGTACACAGATACGCAGTATTTT. The encoded protein is CASTQGYTDTQYF. Together with reference TRBV7-2 and TRBJ2-3, the CDR3 gives the full variable domain: GAGVSQSPSNKVTEKGKDVELRCDPISGHTALYWYRQSLGQGLEFLIYFQGNSAPDKSGLPSDRFSAERTGGSVSTLTIQRTQQEDSAVYLCASTQGYTDTQYFGPGTRLTVL.

This chain joins TRBV5-4 and TRBJ2-7; 7 nucleotides align to TRBD2. J gave up 5 bases and V 1 base, and 6 bases lay outside the gene matches. Per germline, CDR1 SGHNT and CDR2 YYREEE (reference sequence). This CDR3 has 14 amino acids. The CDR3 nucleotides read TGTGCCAGCAGCTTGAAGCGGCGGGAGAACGAGCAGTACTTC. The encoded protein is CASSLKRRENEQYF. Combining the CDR3 with reference TRBV5-4 and TRBJ2-7 gives the whole variable domain ETGVTQSPTHLIKTRGQQVTLRCSSQSGHNTVSWYQQALGQGPQFIFQYYREEENGRGNFPPRFSGLQFPNYSSELNVNALELDDSALYLCASSLKRRENEQYFGPGTRLTVT.

This clone was observed a single time. The J gene is TRBJ2-5, the V gene TRBV5-1; 7 bases align to TRBD1. CDR3 size: 15 residues. With V trimmed by 4 bases and J by 2 bases, 8 bases remained unmatched. Germline V gives CDR1 SGHRS, CDR2 YFSETQ. CDR3 residues: CASSGSGTAQETQYF. In nucleotides, the CDR3 is TGCGCCAGCAGCGGGTCCGGGACAGCACAAGAGACCCAGTACTTC.

This chain joins TRBV2 and TRBJ1-2; a possible D gene is TRBD1 (5 bases). V was pared by 9 bases and J by 5 bases, with 10 bases between. The CDR3 runs 11 residues. In germline, CDR1 is SNHLY, CDR2 FYNNEI. CDR3 residues: CARTETYGYTF. CDR3 DNA sequence: TGTGCCAGGACAGAGACTTATGGCTACACCTTC. The full variable domain, completed using reference TRBV2 and TRBJ1-2, is EPEVTQTPSHQVTQMGQEVILRCVPISNHLYFYWYRQILGQKVEFLVSFYNNEISEKSEIFDDQFSVERPDGSNFTLKIRSTKLEDSAMYFCARTETYGYTFGSGTRLTVV.

The chain links TRBV4-1 to TRBJ2-3; the D is unclear. CDR1 is MGHRA, CDR2 YSYEKL, per germline. Trimming took off 1 base at V and 1 base at J, with 12 bases between the two ends. The CDR3 contains 16 residues. Here the CDR3 DNA reads TGCGCCAGCAGCCAAGTTACTTCCAAACGCACAGATACGCAGTATTTT. Protein product: CASSQVTSKRTDTQYF.

The chain employs TRBV4-1 and TRBJ1-2; 8 bases are a match to TRBD1. The CDR3 loop spans 15 amino acids. The V gene end was trimmed by 3 bases and the J gene end by 2 bases; junction bases not matched to a gene: 5. The V gene's germline CDR1 is MGHRA and CDR2 YSYEKL. The DNA for the CDR3 is TGCGCCAGCAGCCAGGACAGGGAAGGGAACTATGGCTACACCTTC. The encoded protein is CASSQDREGNYGYTF.

CDR3 residues: CASSQGGRGYEQYF. CDR3 DNA: TGTGCCAGCAGCCAAGGGGGCAGGGGCTACGAGCAGTACTTC. V is TRBV16 and J is TRBJ2-7, with a possible D match to TRBD1 (6 bases). CDR3 length: 14 amino acids. CDR1 is KGHSY, CDR2 FQNENV, per germline. Trimming pared 2 bases from V and 3 bases from J, leaving 11 bases between. The whole variable domain, remainder taken from reference TRBV16 and TRBJ2-7, is GEEVAQTPKHLVRGEGQKAKLYCAPIKGHSYVFWYQQVLKNEFKFLISFQNENVFDETGMPKERFSAKCLPNSPCSLEIQATKLEDSAVYFCASSQGGRGYEQYFGPGTRLTVT.

The chain links TRBV6-6 to TRBJ2-2, with 8 bases aligning to TRBD1. CDR1 is MNHNY and CDR2 is SVGAGI in the germline V gene (reference sequence). The CDR3 length is 16 residues. V lost 5 bases, J lost 4 bases, and 9 bases stayed unmatched. CDR3 residues: CASSRGATGATGELFF. In DNA, the CDR3 is TGTGCCAGCAGTAGGGGGGCGACAGGGGCCACCGGGGAGCTGTTTTTT.

This clone was picked up a small number of times. CDR3 sequence (DNA): TGTGCCAGCGCCACAGGGAGCAATCAGCCCCAGCATTTT. It specifies CASATGSNQPQHF. The chain is built from TRBV2 and TRBJ1-5; possible D gene TRBD1, 6 bases. Germline assignment: CDR1 SNHLY and CDR2 FYNNEI. V was trimmed by 8 bases and J by 1 base, leaving 9 bases between them. The CDR3 length is 13 residues. Using reference TRBV2 and TRBJ1-5 for the parts outside the CDR3, the full variable domain is EPEVTQTPSHQVTQMGQEVILRCVPISNHLYFYWYRQILGQKVEFLVSFYNNEISEKSEIFDDQFSVERPDGSNFTLKIRSTKLEDSAMYFCASATGSNQPQHFGDGTRLSIL.

The chain has TRBV15 and TRBJ2-7; no clear D gene. The CDR3 totals 12 residues. Trimming took off 3 bases at V and 7 bases at J, with 10 bases between the two ends. Germline CDR1 reads LNHNV; CDR2 reads YYDKDF (reference sequence). CDR3 sequence reads: CATSRELGEQYF. The DNA for the CDR3 is TGTGCCACCAGCAGGGAGCTGGGGGAGCAGTACTTC.

The chain joins TRBV15 to TRBJ2-5; no definite D call. The CDR3 runs 14 residues. Trimming took 1 base from V and 6 from J, leaving 12 bases between them. Germline CDR1 LNHNV, CDR2 YYDKDF (reference sequence). The CDR3 is CATSRAPRVQTQYF. CDR3 nucleotides: TGTGCCACCAGCAGAGCCCCTCGTGTCCAGACCCAGTACTTC.

The chain recombines TRBV4-2 with TRBJ2-5; D tentatively reads TRBD1 or TRBD2 (5 bases each). V was trimmed by 4 bases and J by 5 bases, leaving 8 bases between them. Looked up from germline, CDR1 is LGHNA and CDR2 is YNFKEQ. The CDR3 is made up of 12 amino acids. CDR3: CASSPWGETQYF. The CDR3 DNA reads TGTGCCAGCAGCCCATGGGGGGAGACCCAGTACTTC.

V gene TRBV28 combines with J gene TRBJ2-5; 7 bases are shared with TRBD1. The ends lost 5 bases at V and 4 bases at J; junction bases unmatched: 7. The CDR3 is 14 amino acids. CDR1 is MDHEN, CDR2 SYDVKM, per germline. The CDR3 loop is CASSRDRVRETQYF. CDR3 nucleotides: TGTGCCAGCAGTCGGGACAGAGTGAGAGAGACCCAGTACTTC.

The chain uses TRBV28 and TRBJ1-5, with 7 bases lining up with TRBD1. Germline trimming cut 7 bases from V and 5 bases from J; bases unmatched to any gene: 14. Germline-derived CDR1 and CDR2 are MDHEN and SYDVKM. This CDR3 is built from 16 residues. CDR3 sequence reads: CASKGETGSAHQPQHF. The CDR3 DNA reads TGTGCCAGCAAGGGTGAGACAGGGAGTGCCCATCAGCCCCAGCATTTT.

J is TRBJ1-5 and V is TRBV30; no firm D call. Germline assignment: CDR1 GTSNPN and CDR2 SVGIG (reference sequence). Trimming removed 4 bases at V and 2 bases at J, with 6 bases between. CDR3 length: 12 amino acids. The CDR3 DNA follows: TGTGCCTGGAAACGGGGCAATCAGCCCCAGCATTTT. Its protein is CAWKRGNQPQHF.

This clone was detected only once. The CDR3 DNA reads TGTGCCACCAGGGGCTCAGCAACTAATGAAAAACTGTTTTTT. It specifies CATRGSATNEKLFF. The chain joins TRBV6-1 to TRBJ1-4; D might be TRBD1 (6 bases). The CDR3 contains 14 residues. Germline V gene lookup returns CDR1 MNHNS and CDR2 SASEGT. V lost 10 bases, J lost 0 bases, and 12 bases lay in between.

The chain links TRBV4-1 to TRBJ1-5; D unresolved. Trimming removed 0 bases at V and 6 bases at J, with 9 bases between. The germline V gene has CDR1 MGHRA and CDR2 YSYEKL. The CDR3 length is 14 residues. This CDR3 reads CASSQEGNFQPQHF. Written as DNA, the CDR3 is TGCGCCAGCAGCCAAGAGGGAAACTTTCAGCCCCAGCATTTT.

This chain connects TRBV7-2 to TRBJ2-7, with D perhaps being TRBD1 or TRBD2 (5 bases each). CDR3 size: 15 residues. The V and J ends lost 0 bases and 2 bases respectively, with 11 bases between them. Germline values: CDR1 SGHTA, CDR2 FQGNSA. The CDR3 region is CASSLAVGVTYEQYF. The CDR3 bases are TGTGCCAGCAGCTTAGCGGTGGGGGTCACCTACGAGCAGTACTTC.

The V gene is TRBV2, the J gene TRBJ1-4, with TRBD1 matching 9 bases. Per the germline V gene, CDR1 is SNHLY and CDR2 is FYNNEI. The V and J ends lost 10 bases and 5 bases, in that order; junction bases with no gene match: 5. The CDR3 is made up of 13 amino acids. CDR3 DNA sequence: TGTGCCACCACGGGACAGGGCAATGAAAAACTGTTTTTT. Translated, it gives CATTGQGNEKLFF.

The chain recombines TRBV4-3 with TRBJ1-1; tentatively, D is TRBD1 (5 bases). The CDR3 extends over 14 amino acids. From germline, CDR1 is LGHNA and CDR2 YSLEER. Deletions cut 2 bases from V and 11 bases from J, with 18 bases between. The CDR3 coding sequence is TGCGCCAGCAGCCAAACCCGGACAAGCTTGGACGCTTTCTTT. Translating it yields CASSQTRTSLDAFF.

This clone was observed a handful of times. The chain joins TRBV5-1 to TRBJ1-6; possibly TRBD1 for D (5 bases). This CDR3 has 15 amino acids. Germline values: CDR1 SGHRS, CDR2 YFSETQ. Between the trimmed V and J ends, which lost 0 bases and 6 bases, there was a span of 10 bases. The CDR3 here is CASSLEGRRNSPLHF. In DNA, the CDR3 is TGCGCCAGCAGCTTGGAGGGACGGCGTAATTCACCCCTCCACTTT.

This clone was observed a handful of times. V and J are TRBV29-1 and TRBJ1-2; D gene uncertain. Germline loops: CDR1 SQVTM, CDR2 ANQGSEA. CDR3 length: 14 residues. V was trimmed by 2 bases and J by 6 bases, leaving 16 bases between them. The CDR3, as DNA: TGCAGCGTTGAATCCGGGTGGGGATTCGATGGCTACACCTTC. Its protein product is CSVESGWGFDGYTF.

The chain carries TRBV4-2 and TRBJ2-1; 8 bases match TRBD2. V shed 0 bases, J shed 5 bases, and the junction held 6 bases outside the gene matches. The CDR3 has 16 residues. The germline gives CDR1 LGHNA, CDR2 YNFKEQ. CDR3 region: CASSQDTAGGNNEQFF. As DNA, the CDR3 is TGTGCCAGCAGCCAAGATACGGCGGGAGGTAACAATGAGCAGTTCTTC.

V is TRBV5-1 and J is TRBJ1-1; D may be TRBD1 (6 bases). Trimming left V 4 bases short and J 7 bases short, with 20 bases between. From germline, CDR1 is SGHRS and CDR2 YFSETQ. The CDR3 has 15 amino acids. Here the CDR3 DNA reads TGCGCCAGCAGCGATCAGCTACAGGGAAATGGTGAAGCTTTCTTT. Amino acids: CASSDQLQGNGEAFF.

The gene calls are TRBV9 and TRBJ1-1; D perhaps matches TRBD1 (6 bases). From germline, CDR1 is SGDLS and CDR2 YYNGEE. V was trimmed by 0 bases and J by 9 bases, leaving 12 bases between them. This CDR3 spans 13 amino acids. The CDR3 DNA follows: TGTGCCAGCAGCGTAGAATGGGGGGCCAAAGCTTTCTTT. Translation: CASSVEWGAKAFF.

The chain is built from TRBV27 and TRBJ1-2, with D perhaps TRBD1 (6 bases). The germline V gene encodes CDR1 MNHEY and CDR2 SMNVEV (reference sequence). The V end was cut by 4 bases, the J end by 3 bases, with 21 bases between. The CDR3 runs to 17 residues. The CDR3 region is CASSSDMRRTAYYGYTF. CDR3 nucleotide sequence: TGTGCCAGCAGTTCCGATATGAGGAGGACAGCCTACTATGGCTACACCTTC.